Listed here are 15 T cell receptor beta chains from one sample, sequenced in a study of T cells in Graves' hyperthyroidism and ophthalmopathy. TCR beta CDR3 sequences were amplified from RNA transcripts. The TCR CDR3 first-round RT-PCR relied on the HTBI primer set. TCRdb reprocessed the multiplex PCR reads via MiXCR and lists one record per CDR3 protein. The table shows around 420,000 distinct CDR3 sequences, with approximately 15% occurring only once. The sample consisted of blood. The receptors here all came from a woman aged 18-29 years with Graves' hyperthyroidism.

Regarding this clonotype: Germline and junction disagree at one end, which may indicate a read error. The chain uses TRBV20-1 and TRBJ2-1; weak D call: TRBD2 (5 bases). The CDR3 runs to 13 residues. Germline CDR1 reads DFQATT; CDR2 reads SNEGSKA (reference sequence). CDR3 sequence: CSARGLAYNEQFF. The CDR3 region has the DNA TGCAGTGCGAGAGGACTCGCGTACAATGAGCAGTTCTTC.

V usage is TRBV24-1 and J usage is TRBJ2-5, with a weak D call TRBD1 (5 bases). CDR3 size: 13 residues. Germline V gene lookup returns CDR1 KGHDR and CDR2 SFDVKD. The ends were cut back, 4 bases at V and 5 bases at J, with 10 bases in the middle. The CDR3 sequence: CATSDPGSETQYF. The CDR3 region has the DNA TGTGCCACCAGTGACCCAGGGTCGGAGACCCAGTACTTC.

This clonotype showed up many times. CDR3 sequence: CASSPTLTQNPSRWRDTQYF. For the CDR3, the DNA is TGTGCCAGCAGCCCCACTTTAACCCAAAACCCTAGCAGGTGGAGAGATACGCAGTATTTT. V is TRBV7-9 and J is TRBJ2-3, with D maybe TRBD2 (5 bases). The CDR3 has 20 amino acids. Germline loops: CDR1 SEHNR, CDR2 FQNEAQ (reference sequence). The ends were cut back, 5 bases at V and 5 bases at J, with 32 bases in the middle.

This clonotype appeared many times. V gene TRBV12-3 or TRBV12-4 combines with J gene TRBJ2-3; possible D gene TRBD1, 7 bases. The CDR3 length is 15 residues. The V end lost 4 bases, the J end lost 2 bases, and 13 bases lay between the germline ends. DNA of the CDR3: TGTGCCAGCAGTTCCAGGGGGGAAAACACAGATACGCAGTATTTT. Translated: CASSSRGENTDTQYF.

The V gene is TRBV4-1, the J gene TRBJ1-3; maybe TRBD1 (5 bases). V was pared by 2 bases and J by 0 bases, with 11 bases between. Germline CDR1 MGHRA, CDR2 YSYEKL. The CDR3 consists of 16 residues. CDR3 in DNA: TGCGCCAGCAGCCAACCGGGACGGATCTCTGGAAACACCATATATTTT. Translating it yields CASSQPGRISGNTIYF.

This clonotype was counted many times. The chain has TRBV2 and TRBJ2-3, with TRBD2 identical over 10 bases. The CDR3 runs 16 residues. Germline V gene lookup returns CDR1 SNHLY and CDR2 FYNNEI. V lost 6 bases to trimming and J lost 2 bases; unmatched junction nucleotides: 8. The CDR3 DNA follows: TGTGCCAGCAGCCCTCTAGCGGGGGCCTCCACAGATACGCAGTATTTT. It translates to CASSPLAGASTDTQYF.

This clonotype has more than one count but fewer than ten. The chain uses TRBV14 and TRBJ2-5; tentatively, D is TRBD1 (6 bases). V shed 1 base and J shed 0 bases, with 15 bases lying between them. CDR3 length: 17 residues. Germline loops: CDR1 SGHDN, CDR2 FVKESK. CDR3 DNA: TGTGCCAGCAGCCAAGCATTCGGCAGGGGAAACCAAGAGACCCAGTACTTC. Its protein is CASSQAFGRGNQETQYF.

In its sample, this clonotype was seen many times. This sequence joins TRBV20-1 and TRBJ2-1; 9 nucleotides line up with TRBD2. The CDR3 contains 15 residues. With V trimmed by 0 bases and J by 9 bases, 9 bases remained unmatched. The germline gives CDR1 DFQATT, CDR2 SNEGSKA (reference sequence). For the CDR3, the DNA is TGCAGTGCTAGAGATCGCGGGAGGGCCGAGGGTGAGCAGTTCTTC. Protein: CSARDRGRAEGEQFF.

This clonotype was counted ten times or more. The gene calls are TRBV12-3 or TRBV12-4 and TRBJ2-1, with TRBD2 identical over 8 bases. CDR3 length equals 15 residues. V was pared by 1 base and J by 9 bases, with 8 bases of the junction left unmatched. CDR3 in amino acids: CASSLGAGGPGEQFF. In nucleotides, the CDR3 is TGTGCCAGCAGTTTAGGGGCGGGGGGCCCGGGTGAGCAGTTCTTC.

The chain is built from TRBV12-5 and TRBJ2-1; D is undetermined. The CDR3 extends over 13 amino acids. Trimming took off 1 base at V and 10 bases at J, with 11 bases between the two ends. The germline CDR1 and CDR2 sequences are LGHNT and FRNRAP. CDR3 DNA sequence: TGTGCTAGTGGTTTGGAACTCAGTGGGGAGCAGTTCTTC. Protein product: CASGLELSGEQFF.

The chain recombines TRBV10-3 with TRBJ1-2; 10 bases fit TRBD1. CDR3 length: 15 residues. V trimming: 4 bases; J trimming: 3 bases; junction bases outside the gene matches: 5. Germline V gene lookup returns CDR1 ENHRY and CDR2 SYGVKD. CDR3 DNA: TGTGCCATCAGTGGATTGGGACAGGGGTACTATGGCTACACCTTC. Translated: CAISGLGQGYYGYTF.

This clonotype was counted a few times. The CDR3, as DNA: TGCGCCAGCAGCTTGGTAGGGGACAGGCTCCGGCCCCAACTGTTTTTT. Protein sequence: CASSLVGDRLRPQLFF. The chain links TRBV5-1 to TRBJ1-4; TRBD1 matches at 8 bases. CDR1 is SGHRS, CDR2 YFSETQ, per germline. The CDR3 has 16 residues. With V trimmed by 0 bases and J by 12 bases, 13 bases remained unmatched.

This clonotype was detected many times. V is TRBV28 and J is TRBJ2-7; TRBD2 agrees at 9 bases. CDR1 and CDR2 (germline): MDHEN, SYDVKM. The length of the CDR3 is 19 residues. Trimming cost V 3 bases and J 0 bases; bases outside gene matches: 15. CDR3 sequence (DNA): TGTGCCAGCAGTTTCCTCACCCTAGCGGGGTTACAAAGCTCCTACGAGCAGTACTTC. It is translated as CASSFLTLAGLQSSYEQYF.

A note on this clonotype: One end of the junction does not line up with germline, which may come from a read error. CDR3: CASSRQGGQETQYF. The CDR3 DNA sequence: TGTGCTAGCAGCCGACAGGGGGGTCAAGAGACCCAGTACTTC. The rearrangement uses TRBV7-7 and TRBJ2-5, with TRBD1 identical over 9 bases. Germline V gene lookup returns CDR1 SSHAT and CDR2 FNYEAQ (reference sequence). The CDR3 length is 14 residues. Variable domain in full (rest from reference TRBV7-7 and TRBJ2-5): GAGVSQSPRYKVTKRGQDVTLRCDPISSHATLYWYQQALGQGPEFLTYFNYEAQPDKSGLPSDRFSAERPEGSISTLTIQRTEQRDSAMYRCASSRQGGQETQYFGPGTRLLVL.

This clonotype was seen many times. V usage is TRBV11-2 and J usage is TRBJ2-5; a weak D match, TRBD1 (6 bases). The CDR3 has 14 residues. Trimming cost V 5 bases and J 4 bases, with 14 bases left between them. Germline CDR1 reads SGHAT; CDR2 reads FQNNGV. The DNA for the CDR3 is TGTGCCAGCAGCGCATACAGGGTAGGAGAGACCCAGTACTTC. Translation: CASSAYRVGETQYF.